A selection of T cell receptor beta chains follows, all from one sample in a study of technical replicates of blood from a handful of donors. Profiled with immunoSEQ multiplex PCR; TCRdb holds only in-frame clones, not every one. The sample lists tens of thousands of clones, roughly 90% seen once, with around 0.37% in the top ten. Sequencing input: T cells isolated from PBMCs. These receptors originate from a human donor in good health. The CDR3 runs from the conserved cysteine through the conserved F or W. Each record gives: CDR3 DNA, CDR3 protein, D gene, clone size, J gene, V gene. A D gene is named only where the DNA matches it firmly. Some rows have no size entry. The others give once, few or many, or a class for an expanded clone.

DNA: TGCGCCAGCAGCCAGTACCCCTCTAAGGGAGGGCCAGGTAATGAGCAGTTCTTC; CDR3: CASSQYPSKGGPGNEQFF; D: TRBD2; size: NA; J: TRBJ2-1; V: TRBV4-1
DNA: TGTGCCAGCAGCATCGGGACTAGCGGGAGATACGAGCAGTACTTC; CDR3: CASSIGTSGRYEQYF; D: TRBD2; size: NA; J: TRBJ2-7; V: TRBV5-4
DNA: TGTGCCAGCAGCTTCACTAATGAAAAACTGTTTTTT; CDR3: CASSFTNEKLFF; D: NA; size: NA; J: TRBJ1-4; V: TRBV6-5
DNA: TGTGCCAGCAGCACTAGGACAGGGGGTGAAAAACTGTTTTTT; CDR3: CASSTRTGGEKLFF; D: NA; size: NA; J: TRBJ1-4; V: TRBV21-1
DNA: TGTGCCTGGAGTGATCAGACGGGGCCCCAGCATTTT; CDR3: CAWSDQTGPQHF; D: NA; size: NA; J: TRBJ1-5; V: TRBV30
DNA: TGTGCCAGCAGCCTGGGACTAGCGGGAGCTGATACGCAGTATTTT; CDR3: CASSLGLAGADTQYF; D: TRBD2; size: NA; J: TRBJ2-3; V: TRBV6-5
DNA: TGTGCCAGCAGTGTTAGCGGAGTCTACAATGAGCAGTTCTTC; CDR3: CASSVSGVYNEQFF; D: NA; size: NA; J: TRBJ2-1; V: TRBV6-1
DNA: TGTGCCAGCAGTAGTATAGCGGGGGACGAGCAATACTTC; CDR3: CASSSIAGDEQYF; D: TRBD2; size: NA; J: TRBJ2-7; V: TRBV5-4
DNA: TGTGCCAGTAGTACGGGACAGGGTAACACCGGGGAGCTGTTTTTT; CDR3: CASSTGQGNTGELFF; D: TRBD1; size: NA; J: TRBJ2-2; V: TRBV19
DNA: TGTGCCAGCATTTTATTACAGGGGGAGATATCTGGCACTGAAGCTTTCTTT; CDR3: CASILLQGEISGTEAFF; D: TRBD1; size: NA; J: TRBJ1-1; V: TRBV28
DNA: TGTGCCAGCAGCCAGGGGACTGGCCAAGGGGCAGATACGCAGTATTTT; CDR3: CASSQGTGQGADTQYF; D: NA; size: NA; J: TRBJ2-3; V: TRBV4-2
DNA: TGTGCCAGCAGCTACGGTTACAATGAGCAGTTCTTC; CDR3: CASSYGYNEQFF; D: NA; size: NA; J: TRBJ2-1; V: TRBV7-3
DNA: TGTGCCAGCAGTTCGGGACAGGGGAGGGAAGCTTTCTTT; CDR3: CASSSGQGREAFF; D: TRBD1; size: NA; J: TRBJ1-1; V: TRBV28
DNA: TGTGCCAGCCGGGAGGCAGGGGCCAACGTCCTGACTTTC; CDR3: CASREAGANVLTF; D: TRBD2; size: NA; J: TRBJ2-6; V: TRBV7-2
DNA: TGTGCCTGGGACGGGAGGAGCGGGACAAGCACAGATACGCAGTATTTT; CDR3: CAWDGRSGTSTDTQYF; D: NA; size: NA; J: TRBJ2-3; V: TRBV30
DNA: TGTGCCAGCAGCTTGGCCCGGGAGGGGCTAACCTACGAGCAGTACTTC; CDR3: CASSLAREGLTYEQYF; D: TRBD2; size: NA; J: TRBJ2-7; V: TRBV5-4
DNA: TGTGCCAGTAGTATCTACCGGGGTGAGGGTGAAAATCAGCCCCAGCATTTT; CDR3: CASSIYRGEGENQPQHF; D: NA; size: NA; J: TRBJ1-5; V: TRBV19
DNA: TGTGCCAGCAGCCCCCCGGGACAGGGGACGCACTACGAGCAGTACTTC; CDR3: CASSPPGQGTHYEQYF; D: TRBD1; size: NA; J: TRBJ2-7; V: TRBV11-3
DNA: TGTGCCAGCAGCGCGGGATCAGGGGGGTGGACTGAAGCTTTCTTT; CDR3: CASSAGSGGWTEAFF; D: TRBD1; size: NA; J: TRBJ1-1; V: TRBV7-3
DNA: TGTGCCAGTAGCCTTAACAGGGGAGAGACCCAGTACTTC; CDR3: CASSLNRGETQYF; D: TRBD1; size: NA; J: TRBJ2-5; V: TRBV19
DNA: TGTGCCATCAGTCCCCTAGCGGGGAGTCCCACCGGGGAGCTGTTTTTT; CDR3: CAISPLAGSPTGELFF; D: TRBD2; size: NA; J: TRBJ2-2; V: TRBV10-3
DNA: TGTGCCAGCAGCTTGGAGATCGGGTCGGCAGATACGCAGTATTTT; CDR3: CASSLEIGSADTQYF; D: NA; size: NA; J: TRBJ2-3; V: TRBV5-6
DNA: TGCGCCAGCAGCTTTCAGGGGACAGATGGCTACACCTTC; CDR3: CASSFQGTDGYTF; D: TRBD1; size: NA; J: TRBJ1-2; V: TRBV5-1
DNA: TGTGCCAGTAGTGTTCAGGGTTTCTACGAGCAGTACTTC; CDR3: CASSVQGFYEQYF; D: NA; size: NA; J: TRBJ2-7; V: TRBV19
DNA: TGTGCCTGGAGTGCTAGCGACTACGAGCAGTACTTC; CDR3: CAWSASDYEQYF; D: NA; size: once; J: TRBJ2-7; V: TRBV30
DNA: TGTGCCAGCAGATCCGGGGAGGGCCGGCCCTTC; CDR3: CASRSGEGRPF; D: TRBD2; size: NA; J: TRBJ2-7; V: TRBV9
DNA: TGCGCCAGCAGCCAAGATCCGACTAGCGGCAATCTCTACGAGCAGTACTTC; CDR3: CASSQDPTSGNLYEQYF; D: TRBD2; size: NA; J: TRBJ2-7; V: TRBV4-3
DNA: TGTGCCAGCAGTTTTGGCAGGCTATACTACGAGCAGTACTTC; CDR3: CASSFGRLYYEQYF; D: NA; size: NA; J: TRBJ2-7; V: TRBV27
DNA: TGTGCCAGTAGCGGAGCTTCCTACGAGCAGTACTTC; CDR3: CASSGASYEQYF; D: NA; size: NA; J: TRBJ2-7; V: TRBV19
DNA: TGTGCCAGCAGCTTTGGAGGGGAAGATGGCCAGTACTTC; CDR3: CASSFGGEDGQYF; D: NA; size: NA; J: TRBJ2-5; V: TRBV5-5
DNA: TGTGCCAGCAGTCACAGGGATACGACGTGGAACGAGCAGTACTTC; CDR3: CASSHRDTTWNEQYF; D: NA; size: NA; J: TRBJ2-7; V: TRBV28
DNA: TGTGCCAGTAGTATTGCCGGGAATGAAGCTTTCTTT; CDR3: CASSIAGNEAFF; D: NA; size: NA; J: TRBJ1-1; V: TRBV19
DNA: TGTGCCAGCTTACTAGCGGGAAGGTACAATGAGCAGTTCTTC; CDR3: CASLLAGRYNEQFF; D: TRBD2; size: NA; J: TRBJ2-1; V: TRBV7-2